The T cell receptor beta chain described here comes from a study of T-cell memory formation after mild COVID-19 (dated by TCRdb to the early 2020s). Turning to the overall study: TCR sequence clusters from the two donors were largely donor specific. In a couple of donors, T-cell clones that expanded and contracted after mild COVID-19 were tracked by sequencing TCRalpha and TCRbeta repertoires over time. The cohort comprised two young, previously healthy adult volunteers, one female and one male. Here is what the overall study found, with its caveats: Balanced CD4/CD8 phenotypes were observed for clones contracting from day 15 to 85, whereas a bias towards CD4+ was observed for a second wave of clones expanding from day 15 to 37. Some responding clones were found in pre-infection memory, which suggests that pre-existing cross-reactive memory T cells took part in the SARS-CoV-2 response. Contracting CD4+ clones turned up mainly in the CM and EM memory subsets, whereas EMRA was where CD8+ clones were enriched. The study covered only two mild cases, and larger cohorts including severe cases with pre-infection samples were considered necessary. Whether the second-wave clones peaking on day 37 were SARS-CoV-2 specific was not confirmed.

Trimming removed 5 bases from V and 8 bases from J; the gene matches leave 12 bases unexplained. CDR1 LGHNA and CDR2 YNFKEQ are derived from the germline V gene. Including the terminal cysteine and phenylalanine, the CDR3 comprises 15 residues. Only CDR3 DNA is held: 45 bases, read in frame from base 1. This clonotype was observed at least ten times. Its antigen remains unidentified. Base qualities are not at hand, and no much larger clone is one base apart. Ficoll-Paque density gradient centrifugation was the method used to isolate PBMCs. Sequencer: Illumina NovaSeq 6000. TCRalpha and TCRbeta cDNA libraries were constructed by 5'RACE with constant-segment primers, with sample barcodes and unique molecular identifiers being introduced. RNA was extracted from every sample with Trizol reagent. The libraries were amplified in two PCR steps, and the second step added a second sample barcode and Illumina TruSeq adapters. Sequencing of the libraries was done on an Illumina NovaSeq, producing 2 x 150 bp paired-end reads. The original methods were these. With migec v1.2.7, reads were demultiplexed and then collapsed into UMI-guided consensus sequences. Using mixcr v2.1.11, UMI consensuses were aligned to TRA and TRB V and J templates and then assembled into clonotypes. A clonotype was counted as expanded or contracted only when both edgeR and NoisET called the clonotype significant, with the noise models trained on biological replicates. For edgeR calls, a false discovery rate-adjusted p below 0.01 and a log2 fold-change threshold of 1 were applied. As an exploratory analysis of dynamics, max-normalized trajectories of the 1000 most abundant clonotypes were examined with PCA combined with hierarchical clustering. Separately sequenced CD4+ and CD8+ repertoires were used to assign the CD4 or CD8 phenotype of responding clones. TCRdb's own reprocessing of the public reads used fastp at Q25 and MiXCR and kept productive beta chains. Rows matching on CDR3 protein sequence are summarized as one entry with the most common DNA and genes. TCRdb's processing, not the authors' own work, is the source of the V and J calls. The table for this sample lists around 370,000 distinct CDR3 sequences; around 21% of them were counted only once. Of the sample, approximately 12% is held by the ten largest clones.

Sequenced input: PBMCs or a T cell subset sorted from them (not recorded which). This TCR was recovered from an adult woman who had mild COVID-19 (a few samples of this study predate the infection). The sample titles of this study are shuffled in the database, so cell type and time point are left out; the donor was told from shared clones. The V gene is TRBV4-2 and the J gene is TRBJ2-4; TRBD1 aligns with 7 central bases. The DNA sequence reads TGTGCCAGCAGCTTCGACAGGGTAGGAAGATACATTCAGTACTTC. Translated, this is CASSFDRVGRYIQYF.